The 20 T cell receptor beta chains given below trace back to one sample, sequenced in a study of blood T cell repertoires in COVID-19. Clones were sequenced by immunoSEQ multiplex PCR, and TCRdb holds only the in-frame ones, with some missing. The sample shows nearly 110,000 clones, over 55% of them seen only once. What was sequenced was peripheral blood. These TCRs come from a human donor with acute or convalescent COVID-19. The donor label of this sample is uncertain.

This clone was observed a handful of times. The chain uses TRBV2 and TRBJ1-4, with 8 bases fitting TRBD1. The CDR3 runs to 14 residues. V lost 6 bases and J lost 7; bases outside the gene matches: 7. Germline V gene sequence: CDR1 SNHLY, CDR2 FYNNEI. The CDR3 DNA reads as TGTGCCAGCAGGAGAGGACAGGGAGGTGAAAAACTGTTTTTT. As protein: CASRRGQGGEKLFF.

This sequence joins TRBV7-9 and TRBJ2-5; 8 nucleotides line up with TRBD2. The CDR3 runs to 16 residues. Per the germline V gene, CDR1 is SEHNR and CDR2 is FQNEAQ (reference sequence). With V trimmed by 2 bases and J by 3 bases, 8 bases remained unmatched. For the CDR3, the DNA is TGTGCCAGCAGCTTACTGGCTAGCGGGCAAAAAGAGACCCAGTACTTC. The encoded protein is CASSLLASGQKETQYF.

This clone occurred a few times. The chain uses TRBV19 and TRBJ2-2, with 9 bases aligning to TRBD1. J was trimmed by 7 bases and V by 5 bases; bases with no gene match: 8. The length of the CDR3 is 15 residues. The germline CDR1 and CDR2 sequences are LNHDA and SQIVND (reference sequence). This CDR3 is CASSAHRGPGGELFF. The CDR3 region has the DNA TGTGCCAGTAGTGCTCACAGGGGGCCGGGCGGGGAGCTGTTTTTT.

This chain joins TRBV6-6 and TRBJ1-1; possible D gene TRBD1, 6 bases. The germline V and J ends were trimmed by 5 bases and 8 bases, with 15 bases remaining between them. The CDR3 contains 13 residues. Germline V gives CDR1 MNHNY, CDR2 SVGAGI (reference sequence). The CDR3 reads CASSLRDKAEAFF. DNA for the CDR3: TGTGCCAGCAGTCTAAGGGACAAGGCCGAAGCTTTCTTT.

The chain is built from TRBV6-1 and TRBJ2-2; 9 bases align to TRBD2. V shed 2 bases, J shed 4 bases, and the junction held 5 bases outside the gene matches. Germline CDR1 is MNHNS and CDR2 is SASEGT. The CDR3 extends over 16 amino acids. The CDR3 DNA reads TGTGCCAGCAGTGAATTTAAGCGGGGGGTCACCGGGGAGCTGTTTTTT. This sequence encodes CASSEFKRGVTGELFF.

In this sample, this clone turned up a few times. The CDR3 sequence is CAWSQHREGSTDTQYF. CDR3 DNA sequence: TGTGCCTGGAGTCAACACCGGGAGGGGAGCACAGATACGCAGTATTTT. The chain has TRBV30 and TRBJ2-3, with 8 positions matching TRBD2. V was pared by 2 bases and J by 0 bases, with 7 bases of the junction left unmatched. The CDR3 runs to 16 residues. Per germline, CDR1 GTSNPN and CDR2 SVGIG (reference sequence).

This clone was recorded at least ten times. The V and J genes are TRBV5-6 and TRBJ2-7; TRBD1 matches at 9 bases. This CDR3 spans 14 amino acids. Germline CDR1 is SGHDT and CDR2 is YYEEEE. Unmatched junction bases numbered 0, after V lost 0 bases and J lost 2 bases. The CDR3 coding sequence is TGTGCCAGCAGCTTGGGGACAGGGGCCTACGAGCAGTACTTC. This gives the protein CASSLGTGAYEQYF.

The rearrangement uses TRBV9 and TRBJ2-1, with 11 bases fitting TRBD2. With V trimmed by 3 bases and J by 8 bases, 7 bases remained unmatched. Germline CDR1 SGDLS, CDR2 YYNGEE. This CDR3 spans 15 amino acids. The CDR3 region is CASSAYSGGADEQFF. CDR3 nucleotides: TGTGCCAGCAGCGCCTATAGCGGGGGGGCGGATGAGCAGTTCTTC.

This rearrangement joins TRBV25-1 to TRBJ2-5, with 7 bases identical to TRBD1. This CDR3 is 16 amino acids long. Trimming removed 1 base from V and 0 bases from J; junction bases left unmatched: 5. Germline V CDR1 and CDR2: MGHDK, SYGVNS. In DNA, the CDR3 is TGTGCCAGCAGTGAATCGGTGACAGGGTACCAAGAGACCCAGTACTTC. Translating it yields CASSESVTGYQETQYF.

This clone turned up a few times. V usage is TRBV2 and J usage is TRBJ1-6; D possibly corresponds to TRBD1 (6 bases). The V end lost 6 bases, the J end lost 7 bases, and 16 bases lay between the germline ends. Germline-derived CDR1 and CDR2 are SNHLY and FYNNEI. The CDR3 contains 15 residues. The CDR3 DNA is TGTGCCAGCAGGGGGGCGGGTACCCTAAATTCACCCCTCCACTTT. It yields the protein CASRGAGTLNSPLHF.

The rearrangement joins TRBV7-6 to TRBJ2-5; 8 positions match TRBD1. Trimming removed 11 bases from V and 5 bases from J; junction bases left unmatched: 4. CDR3 length equals 11 residues. Germline CDR1 SGHVS, CDR2 FNYEAQ. The CDR3 nucleotides read TGTGCCTCCCAGGGGGCTGAGACCCAGTACTTC. Translated: CASQGAETQYF.

The gene calls are TRBV2 and TRBJ2-1; weak D call: TRBD1 (6 bases). This CDR3 comprises 15 residues. The V and J ends lost 6 bases and 7 bases respectively, with 19 bases between them. Germline V gene data show CDR1 as SNHLY and CDR2 as FYNNEI. The CDR3 loop is CASRREQGTANEQFF. As DNA, the CDR3 is TGTGCCAGCAGAAGAGAACAGGGTACGGCGAATGAGCAGTTCTTC.

This rearrangement joins TRBV4-2 to TRBJ2-1, with TRBD2 as a possible D gene (6 bases). This CDR3 is built from 14 residues. The V gene lost 4 bases and the J gene lost 7 bases, with 14 bases spanning the gap. Looked up from germline, CDR1 is LGHNA and CDR2 is YNFKEQ. CDR3 sequence: CASSPDGGFNEQFF. CDR3 bases: TGTGCCAGCAGCCCCGACGGAGGGTTTAATGAGCAGTTCTTC.

V is TRBV2 and J is TRBJ1-3; no definite D call. V was pared by 0 bases and J by 9 bases, with 9 bases between. There are 13 residues in the CDR3. Germline CDR1 and CDR2: SNHLY and FYNNEI. The CDR3 reads CASSEAPPGTIYF. The CDR3 DNA is TGTGCCAGCAGTGAAGCGCCCCCCGGCACCATATATTTT.

The CDR3 DNA sequence: TGTGCCAGCAGCCGACATTCTCCAGGGGGCGCGAACACCGGGGAGCTGTTTTTT. This translates into CASSRHSPGGANTGELFF. The V call is TRBV3-1 (or the pseudogene TRBV3-2), the J call TRBJ2-2, with 8 bases matching TRBD1. CDR3 size: 18 residues. Germline V lookup: CDR1 LGHDT, CDR2 YNNKEL (reference sequence). V dropped 4 bases and J dropped 0; count of bases not matched to a gene: 10.

This rearrangement joins TRBV10-2 to TRBJ1-2; TRBD1 matches 8 bases. The germline CDR1 and CDR2 sequences are WSHSY and SAAADI. The CDR3 is made up of 13 amino acids. The trim removed 7 bases at V and 4 bases at J, leaving 5 bases unmatched. Here the CDR3 reads CASTGTGSYGYTF. The CDR3 DNA follows: TGCGCCAGCACCGGGACAGGAAGCTATGGCTACACCTTC.

This sequence joins TRBV27 and TRBJ1-6, with D hard to call. Germline-derived CDR1 and CDR2 are MNHEY and SMNVEV (reference sequence). The germline V and J ends were trimmed by 8 bases and 7 bases, with 12 bases remaining between them. This CDR3 spans 13 amino acids. Here the CDR3 DNA reads TGTGCCAGCTCACCGCGTACGAATTCACCCCTCCACTTT. Translating it yields CASSPRTNSPLHF.

The table lists this clone with a count of one. This sequence joins TRBV29-1 and TRBJ1-1, with D possibly being TRBD1 (5 bases). The CDR3 length is 15 residues. The germline V gene has CDR1 SQVTM and CDR2 ANQGSEA. V lost 0 bases and J 2 bases, leaving 13 bases between the germline ends. The DNA for the CDR3 is TGCAGCGTTGAAGACGGGGACTTAATTAACACTGAAGCTTTCTTT. It codes for CSVEDGDLINTEAFF.

In its sample, this clone was seen a few times. The chain carries TRBV11-2 and TRBJ1-1; D remains ambiguous. Per germline, CDR1 SGHAT and CDR2 FQNNGV. With 3 bases removed from V and 0 bases from J, the gap between germline ends came to 20 bases. The CDR3 runs to 18 residues. The CDR3 loop reads CASSFPWWSRNLNTEAFF. CDR3 sequence (DNA): TGTGCCAGCAGCTTCCCCTGGTGGTCGCGAAATTTGAACACTGAAGCTTTCTTT.

The V gene is TRBV7-6, the J gene TRBJ2-3; 12 bases agree with TRBD2. Germline CDR1 reads SGHVS; CDR2 reads FNYEAQ. The CDR3 has 20 residues. Germline trimming cut 0 bases from V and 0 bases from J; bases unmatched to any gene: 10. CDR3 loop: CASSLARSSGGAISTDTQYF. CDR3 bases: TGTGCCAGCAGCTTAGCGCGCTCTAGCGGGGGGGCTATTAGCACAGATACGCAGTATTTT.